Below, one T cell receptor beta chain is given with its context. The antigen is not known. TCRdb keeps only in-frame clones here, not all; method: immunoSEQ multiplex PCR. The profile shows about 20,000 clones, roughly 78% of them singletons. The data originate from a study of a mutant IDH1 vaccine in newly diagnosed glioma. Looking at the study overall: Patients received eight vaccinations in weeks 1, 3, 5, 7, 11, 15, 19, 23.

Noted time point: week 23, last vaccination. It was 300 ug of mutant IDH1 20-mer peptide that made up each vaccine dose, given with topical imiquimod. CDR3 length: 15 amino acids. The ends were cut back, 5 bases at V and 7 bases at J, with 18 bases in the middle. CDR1 is MNHEY and CDR2 is SMNVEV in the germline V gene (reference sequence). This receptor was obtained from a man aged 25-45 years with glioma. The chain combines TRBV27 with TRBJ2-1; possibly TRBD2 for D (6 bases). Sequenced material: PBMCs, taken from a glioma patient whose treatment included an IDH1 peptide vaccine. CDR3 in amino acids: CASSPLPREPNEQFF. CDR3 nucleotide sequence: TGTGCCAGCAGTCCTCTACCCCGGGAGCCGAATGAGCAGTTCTTC.